This paragraph covers one T cell receptor beta chain sequence. The assay was immunoSEQ multiplex PCR, and TCRdb's table has in-frame clones only and misses some. The sample has some 96,000 clones; about nine tenths are singletons. The V gene's germline CDR1 is KGHSY and CDR2 FQNENV. V was clipped by 2 bases and J by 7 bases, with 9 bases between them. The CDR3 extends over 14 amino acids. This entry belongs to a study of blood T cell repertoires in COVID-19. The chain links TRBV16 to TRBJ1-6; D gene unclear. This sequence was found in a man aged 45 to 65 with active COVID-19. Sequenced input: peripheral blood. Here the CDR3 reads CASSQARGNSPLHF. In DNA form, the CDR3 reads TGTGCCAGCAGCCAAGCGCGGGGAAATTCACCCCTCCACTTT.